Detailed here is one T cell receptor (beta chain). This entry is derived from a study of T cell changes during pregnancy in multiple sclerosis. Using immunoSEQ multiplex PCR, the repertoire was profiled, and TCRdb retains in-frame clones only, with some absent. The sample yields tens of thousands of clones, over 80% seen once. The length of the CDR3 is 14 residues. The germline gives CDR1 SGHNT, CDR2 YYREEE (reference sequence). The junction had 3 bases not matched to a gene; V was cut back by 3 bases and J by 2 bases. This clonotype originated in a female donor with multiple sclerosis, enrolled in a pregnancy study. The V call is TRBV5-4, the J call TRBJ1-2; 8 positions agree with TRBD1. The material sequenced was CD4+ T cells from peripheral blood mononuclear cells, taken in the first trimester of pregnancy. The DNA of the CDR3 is TGTGCCAGCAGCTCGGGACAGGAGAACTATGGCTACACCTTC. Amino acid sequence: CASSSGQENYGYTF.